Listed below are T cell receptor beta chains from one sample, sequenced in a study of blood T cell repertoires in COVID-19. Some clones are missing from TCRdb's copy, which holds only in-frame ones; the method was immunoSEQ multiplex PCR. The data show some 170,000 clones, roughly 82% seen once. Sequenced input: peripheral blood. All receptors come from a woman in her seventies with acute or convalescent COVID-19. Each CDR3 is given without its conserved first and last residue. D genes are given only for firm matches.

v_gene: TRBV24-1; j_gene: TRBJ2-1; d_gene: NA; CDR3aa: ATSASSSYNEQF
v_gene: TRBV5-1; j_gene: TRBJ2-6; d_gene: NA; CDR3aa: ASSQETVSGANVLT
v_gene: TRBV28; j_gene: TRBJ1-2; d_gene: NA; CDR3aa: ASSFEADRRGYT
v_gene: TRBV10-3; j_gene: TRBJ2-7; d_gene: NA; CDR3aa: AIRDPTDTMEQY
v_gene: TRBV2; j_gene: TRBJ1-4; d_gene: TRBD1; CDR3aa: ASTGQGSATNEKLF
v_gene: TRBV27; j_gene: TRBJ2-1; d_gene: NA; CDR3aa: ASSSQTGKDYNEQF
v_gene: TRBV7-2; j_gene: TRBJ1-6; d_gene: TRBD1; CDR3aa: ASSLEPPGTGTTPLH
v_gene: TRBV28; j_gene: TRBJ1-1; d_gene: TRBD1; CDR3aa: ASSGGARGRGNTEAF
v_gene: TRBV21-1; j_gene: TRBJ1-6; d_gene: NA; CDR3aa: ASSKLESVTNSYNSPLH
v_gene: TRBV6-5; j_gene: TRBJ1-4; d_gene: NA; CDR3aa: ASSIIGVSEKLF
v_gene: TRBV6-5; j_gene: TRBJ2-7; d_gene: TRBD2; CDR3aa: ASSLAGSYEQY
v_gene: TRBV14; j_gene: TRBJ1-1; d_gene: NA; CDR3aa: ASSPGGALNTEAF
v_gene: TRBV7-9; j_gene: TRBJ1-6; d_gene: NA; CDR3aa: ASSFTGSNSPLH
v_gene: TRBV10-3; j_gene: TRBJ1-5; d_gene: NA; CDR3aa: AIREGDRTYQPQH
v_gene: TRBV27; j_gene: TRBJ2-1; d_gene: NA; CDR3aa: ASSLSAVSRFNEQF
v_gene: TRBV2; j_gene: TRBJ2-2; d_gene: TRBD1; CDR3aa: ASSEEGTGVGSTGELF
v_gene: TRBV11-3; j_gene: TRBJ2-5; d_gene: TRBD1; CDR3aa: ASSKTGVETQY
v_gene: TRBV5-1; j_gene: TRBJ2-1; d_gene: NA; CDR3aa: ASSLVGSNGEQF
v_gene: TRBV28; j_gene: TRBJ1-3; d_gene: NA; CDR3aa: ASSPAGSGNTIY
v_gene: TRBV18; j_gene: TRBJ1-2; d_gene: TRBD1; CDR3aa: ASSPPGQGRLYGYT
v_gene: TRBV5-1; j_gene: TRBJ1-2; d_gene: TRBD1; CDR3aa: ASSTGARGGYT
v_gene: TRBV6-2/TRBV6-3; j_gene: TRBJ2-1; d_gene: NA; CDR3aa: ASSSTGINEQF
v_gene: TRBV30; j_gene: TRBJ2-7; d_gene: NA; CDR3aa: AWKTDRPYEQY
v_gene: TRBV21-1; j_gene: TRBJ2-7; d_gene: NA; CDR3aa: ASIGTSGGFSYEQY
v_gene: TRBV5-1; j_gene: TRBJ1-3; d_gene: NA; CDR3aa: ASSLGASSGNTIY
v_gene: TRBV6-5; j_gene: TRBJ1-5; d_gene: TRBD1; CDR3aa: ASSYYGTGANQPQH
v_gene: TRBV6-5; j_gene: TRBJ1-3; d_gene: TRBD1; CDR3aa: ASSLTGGTGNTIY
v_gene: TRBV24-1; j_gene: TRBJ2-2; d_gene: NA; CDR3aa: ATSDFGPGTGELF
v_gene: TRBV5-1; j_gene: TRBJ2-7; d_gene: NA; CDR3aa: ASSLLPGNSYEQY
v_gene: TRBV20-1; j_gene: TRBJ2-1; d_gene: TRBD2; CDR3aa: SASLREGLSNEQF
v_gene: TRBV5-1; j_gene: TRBJ2-6; d_gene: TRBD1; CDR3aa: ASSLGTGGILTEVLT
v_gene: TRBV6-5; j_gene: TRBJ2-1; d_gene: TRBD2; CDR3aa: ASSYSKAGGPNEQF